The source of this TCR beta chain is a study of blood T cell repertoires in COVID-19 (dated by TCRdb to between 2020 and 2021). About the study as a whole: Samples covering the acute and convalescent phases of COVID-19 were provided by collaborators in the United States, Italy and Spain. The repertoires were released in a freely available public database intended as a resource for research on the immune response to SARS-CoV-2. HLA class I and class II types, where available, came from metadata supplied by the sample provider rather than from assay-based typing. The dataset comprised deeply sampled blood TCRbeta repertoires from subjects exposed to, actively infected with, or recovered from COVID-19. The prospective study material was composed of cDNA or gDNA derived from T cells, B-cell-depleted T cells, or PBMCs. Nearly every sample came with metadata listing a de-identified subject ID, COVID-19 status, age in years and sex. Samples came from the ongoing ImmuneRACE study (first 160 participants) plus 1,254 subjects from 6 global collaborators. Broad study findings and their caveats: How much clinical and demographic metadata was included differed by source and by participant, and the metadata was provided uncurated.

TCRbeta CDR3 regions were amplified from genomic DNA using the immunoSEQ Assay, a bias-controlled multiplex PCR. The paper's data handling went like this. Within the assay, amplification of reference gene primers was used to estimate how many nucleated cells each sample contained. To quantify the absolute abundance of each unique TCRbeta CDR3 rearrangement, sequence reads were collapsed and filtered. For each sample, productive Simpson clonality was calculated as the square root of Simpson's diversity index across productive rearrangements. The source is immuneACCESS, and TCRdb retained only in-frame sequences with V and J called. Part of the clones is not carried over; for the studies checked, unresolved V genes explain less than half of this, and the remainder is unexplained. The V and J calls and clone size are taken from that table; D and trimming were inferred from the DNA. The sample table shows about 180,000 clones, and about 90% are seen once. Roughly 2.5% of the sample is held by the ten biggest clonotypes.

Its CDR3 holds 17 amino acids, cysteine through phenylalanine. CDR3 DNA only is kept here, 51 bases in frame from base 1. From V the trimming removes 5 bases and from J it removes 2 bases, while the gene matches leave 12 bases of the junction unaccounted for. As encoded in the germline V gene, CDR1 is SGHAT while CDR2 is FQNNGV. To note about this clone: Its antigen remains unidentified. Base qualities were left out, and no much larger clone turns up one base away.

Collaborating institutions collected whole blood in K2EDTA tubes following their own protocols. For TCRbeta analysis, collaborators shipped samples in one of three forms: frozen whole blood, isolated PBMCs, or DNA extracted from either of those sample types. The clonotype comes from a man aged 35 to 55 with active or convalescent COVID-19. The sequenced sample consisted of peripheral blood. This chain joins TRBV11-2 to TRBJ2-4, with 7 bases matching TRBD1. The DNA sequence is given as TGTGCCAGCAGCGTAGGGACAGCCCTTCTCTCCAAAAACATTCAGTACTTC. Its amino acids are CASSVGTALLSKNIQYF.